This entry features one TCR beta chain sequence. Its antigen is still unknown. No base quality values were provided; no much bigger clone lies one nucleotide off. Spanning cysteine to phenylalanine, the CDR3 consists of 13 amino acids. Only CDR3 DNA remains: 39 bases, in frame from the first base. V is clipped by 6 bases and J by 2 bases, and the sequence between their germline boundaries is 9 bases long. The germline V gene specifies SNHLY as CDR1 and FYNNEI as CDR2. This entry is derived from a study of blood T cell repertoires in COVID-19 (dated by TCRdb to 2020 to 2021). Concerning the study at large: Samples covering the acute and convalescent phases of COVID-19 were provided by collaborators in the United States, Italy and Spain. Samples were obtained from the ongoing ImmuneRACE study (first 160 participants) and from about 1,300 subjects provided by 6 global collaborators. Where available, HLA class I and class II types were obtained from metadata supplied by the sample provider rather than from assay-based typing. The repertoires were released in a freely available public database intended as a resource for research on the immune response to SARS-CoV-2. The material from the prospective study consisted of cDNA or gDNA derived from T cells, B-cell-depleted T cells, or PBMCs. Sample metadata almost always included a de-identified subject ID, COVID-19 status, age in years and sex. Deeply sampled blood TCRbeta repertoires from subjects exposed to, actively infected with, or recovered from COVID-19 were included in the dataset.

The collaborating institutions used their own protocols to collect whole blood in K2EDTA tubes. For TCRbeta analysis, collaborators shipped samples in one of three forms: frozen whole blood, isolated PBMCs, or DNA extracted from either of those sample types. The full study reports these points: The quantity of clinical and demographic metadata differed by source and by participant and was supplied without curation.

TCRbeta CDR3 regions were amplified from genomic DNA using the immunoSEQ Assay, a bias-controlled multiplex PCR. Concerning the study's data processing: The number of nucleated cells in each sample was estimated from the amplification of reference gene primers within the assay. To quantify the absolute abundance of each unique TCRbeta CDR3 rearrangement, sequence reads were collapsed and filtered. For each sample, productive Simpson clonality was calculated by taking the square root of Simpson's diversity index across productive rearrangements. TCRdb holds this immuneACCESS table with in-frame rearrangements only. Some clones are missing; in checked studies, unresolved V genes explain under half, and the rest has no known cause. The DNA gave D and trimming, while V, J and clone size come from that table. For this sample the table gives around 190,000 clones, of which more than 65% were detected only once. The top ten constitute around 13% of the sample.

The chain is encoded by TRBV2 joined to TRBJ2-3; TRBD1 could be the D gene, as 6 bases match. This receptor was obtained from a human donor in a cohort sampled during active COVID-19. The sequenced sample consisted of peripheral blood. For the CDR3, the sequence is CASSRDNTDTQYF. The DNA sequence is as follows: TGTGCCAGCAGCCGGGACAACACAGATACGCAGTATTTT.